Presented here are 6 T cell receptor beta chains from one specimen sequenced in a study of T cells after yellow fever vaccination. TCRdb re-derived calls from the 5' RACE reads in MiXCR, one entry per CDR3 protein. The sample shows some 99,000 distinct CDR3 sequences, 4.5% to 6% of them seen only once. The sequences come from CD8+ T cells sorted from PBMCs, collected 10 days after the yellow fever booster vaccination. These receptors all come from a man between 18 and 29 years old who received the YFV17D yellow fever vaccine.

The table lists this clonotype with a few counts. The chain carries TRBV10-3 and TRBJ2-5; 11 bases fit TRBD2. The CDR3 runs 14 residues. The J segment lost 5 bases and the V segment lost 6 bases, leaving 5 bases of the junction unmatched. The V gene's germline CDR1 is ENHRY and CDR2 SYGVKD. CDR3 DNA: TGTGCCATCAGAGCTAGCGGGGGGCACGAGACCCAGTACTTC. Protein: CAIRASGGHETQYF.

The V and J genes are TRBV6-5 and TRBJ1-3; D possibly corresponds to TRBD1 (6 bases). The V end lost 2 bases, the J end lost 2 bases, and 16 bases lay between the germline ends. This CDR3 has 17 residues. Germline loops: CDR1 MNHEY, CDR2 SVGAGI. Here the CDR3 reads CASSYEFRGAAGNTIYF. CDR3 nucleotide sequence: TGTGCCAGCAGTTACGAATTCCGGGGGGCTGCTGGAAACACCATATATTTT.

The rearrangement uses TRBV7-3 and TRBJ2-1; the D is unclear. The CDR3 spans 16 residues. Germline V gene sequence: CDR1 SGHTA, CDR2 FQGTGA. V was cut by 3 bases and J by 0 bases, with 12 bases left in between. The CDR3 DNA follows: TGTGCCAGCAGCTTCCCCCAACAGAGCTCCTACAATGAGCAGTTCTTC. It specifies CASSFPQQSSYNEQFF.

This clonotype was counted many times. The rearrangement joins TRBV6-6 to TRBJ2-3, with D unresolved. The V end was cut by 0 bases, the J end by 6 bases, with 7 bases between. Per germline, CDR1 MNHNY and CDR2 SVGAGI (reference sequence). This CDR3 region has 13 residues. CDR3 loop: CASSYSEWDTQYF. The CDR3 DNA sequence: TGTGCCAGCAGTTACTCGGAATGGGATACGCAGTATTTT.

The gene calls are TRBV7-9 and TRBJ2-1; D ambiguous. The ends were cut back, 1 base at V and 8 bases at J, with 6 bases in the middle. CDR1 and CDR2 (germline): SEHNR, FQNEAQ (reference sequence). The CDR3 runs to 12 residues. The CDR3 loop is CASSLELDEQFF. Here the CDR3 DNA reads TGTGCCAGCAGCTTAGAATTGGATGAGCAGTTCTTC.

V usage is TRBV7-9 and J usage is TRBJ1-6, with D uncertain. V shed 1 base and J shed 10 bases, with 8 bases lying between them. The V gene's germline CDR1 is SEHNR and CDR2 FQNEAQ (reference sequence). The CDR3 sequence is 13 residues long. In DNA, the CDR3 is TGTGCCAGCAGCTTAGGGGCTCGGTCACCCCTCCACTTT. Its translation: CASSLGARSPLHF.